This passage covers 30 T cell receptor beta chains from one sample sequenced in a study of blood T cell repertoires in COVID-19. Generated by immunoSEQ multiplex PCR, the TCRdb table keeps only in-frame clones and is missing some. The table lists tens of thousands of clones, around 90% of them singletons. The material sequenced was peripheral blood. The receptors were gathered from a human donor in a cohort sampled during active COVID-19.

This clone has just a few counts. V usage is TRBV7-9 and J usage is TRBJ1-1, with D perhaps TRBD1 (5 bases). CDR1 is SEHNR, CDR2 FQNEAQ, per germline (reference sequence). Trimming stripped 1 base from V and 6 bases from J, with 12 bases between. The CDR3 extends over 14 amino acids. CDR3: CASSLVGAHAEAFF. The DNA of the CDR3 is TGTGCCAGCAGCTTAGTAGGGGCGCATGCTGAAGCTTTCTTT. The full variable domain, rest sourced from reference TRBV7-9 and TRBJ1-1, is DTGVSQNPRHKITKRGQNVTFRCDPISEHNRLYWYRQTLGQGPEFLTYFQNEAQLEKSRLLSDRFSAERPKGSFSTLEIQRTEQGDSAMYLCASSLVGAHAEAFFGQGTRLTVV.

The V gene is TRBV3-1 (or the pseudogene TRBV3-2), the J gene TRBJ1-3, with D unclear. Trimming cost V 5 bases and J 4 bases, with 12 bases left between them. The CDR3 extends over 14 amino acids. Per the germline V gene, CDR1 is LGHDT and CDR2 is YNNKEL (reference sequence). The CDR3, as DNA: TGTGCCAGCAGCGGGCTGCTTTCGGGAAACACCATATATTTT. This codes for CASSGLLSGNTIYF.

The rearrangement joins TRBV5-1 to TRBJ2-3, with 10 bases aligning to TRBD1. The length of the CDR3 is 16 residues. Germline CDR1 and CDR2: SGHRS and YFSETQ. V gave up 4 bases and J gave up 2 bases; unmatched junction bases: 7. In DNA, the CDR3 is TGCGCCAGCAGCGGGACAGGGGTTTACACCACAGATACGCAGTATTTT. Residues: CASSGTGVYTTDTQYF.

This clone was seen only once. V is TRBV7-3 and J is TRBJ2-5; weak D call: TRBD2 (6 bases). V shed 2 bases and J shed 2 bases, with 9 bases lying between them. Looked up from germline, CDR1 is SGHTA and CDR2 is FQGTGA. CDR3 length: 14 residues. The CDR3 loop reads CASSLAGPQETQYF. The CDR3 DNA reads TGTGCCAGCAGCTTAGCGGGGCCACAAGAGACCCAGTACTTC.

The V gene is TRBV7-3, the J gene TRBJ2-1, with D tentatively TRBD2 (6 bases). Per germline, CDR1 SGHTA and CDR2 FQGTGA. CDR3 length: 16 residues. Trimming shortened V by 2 bases and J by 3 bases, and 14 bases separated the two germline ends. CDR3 DNA: TGTGCCAGCAGCTTAGAGGGAGTAGCGGTCTACAATGAGCAGTTCTTC. Translating gives CASSLEGVAVYNEQFF.

This rearrangement joins TRBV13 to TRBJ2-7, with a possible D match to TRBD2 (5 bases). Germline-derived CDR1 and CDR2 are PRHDT and FYEKMQ (reference sequence). This CDR3 spans 14 amino acids. V gave up 5 bases and J gave up 3 bases, with 14 bases separating them. This CDR3 reads CASSPSRGNYEQYF. CDR3 DNA sequence: TGTGCCAGCAGCCCCAGCCGGGGAAACTACGAGCAGTACTTC.

This clone has a single count. V and J are TRBV3-1 (or the pseudogene TRBV3-2) and TRBJ2-3; maybe TRBD2 (5 bases). Trimming took 3 bases from V and 4 from J, leaving 11 bases between them. CDR3 length equals 14 residues. The germline V gene has CDR1 LGHDT and CDR2 YNNKEL (reference sequence). The CDR3 protein is CASSHRGASDTQYF. For the CDR3, the DNA is TGTGCCAGCAGCCACCGGGGAGCGTCAGATACGCAGTATTTT.

The chain recombines TRBV7-3 with TRBJ2-1; 11 bases map to TRBD2. CDR1 and CDR2 (germline): SGHTA, FQGTGA. The CDR3 totals 16 residues. Trimming cost V 5 bases and J 10 bases; bases outside gene matches: 13. This CDR3 is CASSLNPPGLAEEQFF. CDR3 nucleotide sequence: TGTGCCAGCAGCCTAAACCCCCCGGGACTAGCGGAGGAGCAGTTCTTC.

The chain links TRBV3-1 (or the pseudogene TRBV3-2) to TRBJ2-7; D might be TRBD1 (6 bases). Germline V gene lookup returns CDR1 LGHDT and CDR2 YNNKEL (reference sequence). Trimming pared 0 bases from V and 4 bases from J, leaving 16 bases between. There are 16 residues in the CDR3. CDR3: CASSQDLAGARYEQYF. In DNA, the CDR3 is TGTGCCAGCAGCCAAGATCTGGCAGGGGCGAGGTACGAGCAGTACTTC.

The chain joins TRBV28 to TRBJ1-2; a weak D match, TRBD1 (5 bases). CDR3 size: 12 residues. Looked up from germline, CDR1 is MDHEN and CDR2 is SYDVKM. Trimming left V 3 bases short and J 7 bases short, with 9 bases between. CDR3 in DNA: TGTGCCAGCAGTTTCGGGGGTCGTGGCTACACCTTC. This translates into CASSFGGRGYTF.

Here the CDR3 reads CASRSTDSYNEQFF. In DNA form, the CDR3 reads TGTGCCTCTCGGAGTACCGACTCCTACAATGAGCAGTTCTTC. V is TRBV6-5 and J is TRBJ2-1, with D uncertain. The CDR3 runs 14 residues. The germline V gene has CDR1 MNHEY and CDR2 SVGAGI. The V gene lost 11 bases and the J gene lost 0 bases, with 14 bases spanning the gap.

The V and J genes are TRBV19 and TRBJ2-1; TRBD2 aligns across 10 bases. The V segment lost 7 bases and the J segment 9 bases; nucleotides outside the gene matches: 12. The CDR3 consists of 15 residues. CDR1 LNHDA and CDR2 SQIVND come from the germline V gene (reference sequence). The CDR3 DNA reads TGTGCCAGTACCGATAGCGGGAGGCTCCGTGGTGAGCAGTTCTTC. It encodes CASTDSGRLRGEQFF.

V is TRBV5-4 and J is TRBJ1-3; D gene unclear. The ends were cut back, 3 bases at V and 0 bases at J, with 7 bases in the middle. The CDR3 consists of 14 residues. Germline V gene data show CDR1 as SGHNT and CDR2 as YYREEE (reference sequence). Here the CDR3 reads CASSSEPSGNTIYF. The CDR3 DNA sequence: TGTGCCAGCAGCTCTGAGCCCTCTGGAAACACCATATATTTT.

The CDR3 region has the DNA TGTGCCAGCAGTCCCAATCGACTAGCGGGAGTCCTTAGCACAGATACGCAGTATTTT. This encodes CASSPNRLAGVLSTDTQYF. This rearrangement joins TRBV27 to TRBJ2-3; 12 bases fit TRBD2. With 5 bases clipped from V and 0 bases from J, the junction kept 12 bases outside the gene matches. Germline V gives CDR1 MNHEY, CDR2 SMNVEV (reference sequence). The length of the CDR3 is 19 residues.

This chain connects TRBV6-5 to TRBJ1-1, with TRBD1 as a possible D gene (6 bases). The germline V gene encodes CDR1 MNHEY and CDR2 SVGAGI. With 2 bases removed from V and 0 bases from J, the gap between germline ends came to 7 bases. The CDR3 spans 14 residues. CDR3 in DNA: TGTGCCAGCAGTTACCAGGGGTTGAACACTGAAGCTTTCTTT. It codes for CASSYQGLNTEAFF.

The chain has TRBV6-2 or TRBV6-3 and TRBJ2-3; unclear D gene. Germline CDR1 and CDR2: MNHEY and SVGEGT. The V and J ends lost 3 bases and 7 bases respectively, with 17 bases between them. The CDR3 extends over 15 amino acids. The CDR3 region is CASSYTTFSAYTQYF. In DNA, the CDR3 is TGTGCCAGCAGTTATACTACTTTCTCCGCTTATACGCAGTATTTT.

This chain joins TRBV5-1 and TRBJ2-3; TRBD1 matches 9 bases. The CDR3 has 16 amino acids. V shed 0 bases and J 5 bases; nucleotides not matched to a gene: 7. CDR1 SGHRS and CDR2 YFSETQ come from the germline V gene. CDR3 residues: CASSLAGQGRGDTQYF. The CDR3 nucleotides read TGCGCCAGCAGCTTGGCGGGACAGGGCCGGGGAGATACGCAGTATTTT.

The V call is TRBV5-6, the J call TRBJ2-7; a weak D match, TRBD2 (6 bases). The CDR3 is made up of 15 amino acids. Germline loops: CDR1 SGHDT, CDR2 YYEEEE. The germline V and J ends were trimmed by 4 bases and 4 bases, with 18 bases remaining between them. The CDR3, as DNA: TGTGCCAGCAGCACCTGGGCGGGGAAACGATACGAGCAGTACTTC. Amino acids: CASSTWAGKRYEQYF. The full variable domain, in which reference TRBV5-6 and TRBJ2-7 provide the parts outside the CDR3, is DAGVTQSPTHLIKTRGQQVTLRCSPKSGHDTVSWYQQALGQGPQFIFQYYEEEERQRGNFPDRFSGHQFPNYSSELNVNALLLGDSALYLCASSTWAGKRYEQYFGPGTRLTVT.

The J gene is TRBJ1-4, the V gene TRBV4-1; D may be TRBD1 (6 bases). The V end lost 3 bases, the J end lost 3 bases, and 14 bases lay between the germline ends. Germline loops: CDR1 MGHRA, CDR2 YSYEKL. CDR3 length: 16 amino acids. DNA for the CDR3: TGCGCCAGCAGCCAGCATAGAGGACAGTCTAATGAAAAACTGTTTTTT. It specifies CASSQHRGQSNEKLFF.

The chain recombines TRBV11-2 with TRBJ1-5, with D maybe TRBD1 (6 bases). Germline V gives CDR1 SGHAT, CDR2 FQNNGV. V shed 1 base and J shed 0 bases, with 16 bases lying between them. The CDR3 is 18 residues long. CDR3: CASSLGGIQGSSNQPQHF. The CDR3 coding sequence is TGTGCCAGCAGCTTAGGGGGAATACAGGGATCTAGCAATCAGCCCCAGCATTTT.

The V gene is TRBV4-1, the J gene TRBJ2-2, with D uncertain. The CDR3 has 18 residues. Looked up from germline, CDR1 is MGHRA and CDR2 is YSYEKL. Trimming removed 0 bases from V and 6 bases from J, with 20 bases in between. The chain's CDR3 is CASSQEPQPPWASGELFF. The CDR3 DNA sequence: TGCGCCAGCAGCCAAGAGCCCCAACCCCCATGGGCGTCCGGGGAGCTGTTTTTT.

The chain recombines TRBV11-3 with TRBJ2-1, with D possibly matching TRBD2 (5 bases). V was pared by 4 bases and J by 10 bases, with 14 bases between. The CDR3 contains 13 residues. The germline gives CDR1 SGHNT, CDR2 YENEEA. In DNA, the CDR3 is TGTGCCAGCAGCTACACCGGGATGGGGGAGCAGTTCTTC. This sequence encodes CASSYTGMGEQFF.

This sequence joins TRBV28 and TRBJ1-1; 8 bases line up with TRBD1. Trimming took 5 bases from V and 0 from J; bases not matched to a gene: 11. The CDR3 contains 17 residues. From germline, CDR1 is MDHEN and CDR2 SYDVKM. The CDR3 here is CASSAAGTGAMNTEAFF. CDR3 DNA: TGTGCCAGCAGTGCAGCCGGGACAGGCGCCATGAACACTGAAGCTTTCTTT.

The chain carries TRBV11-3 and TRBJ1-3, with 8 nucleotides matching TRBD1. V trimming: 4 bases; J trimming: 0 bases; junction bases outside the gene matches: 5. This CDR3 spans 16 amino acids. From germline, CDR1 is SGHNT and CDR2 YENEEA. The CDR3: CASSSTGDYSGNTIYF. The CDR3 DNA reads as TGTGCCAGCAGCTCGACAGGGGACTACTCTGGAAACACCATATATTTT.

The chain combines TRBV2 with TRBJ1-2; no definite D call. The CDR3 is 14 residues long. Germline-derived CDR1 and CDR2 are SNHLY and FYNNEI. Trimming removed 2 bases from V and 7 bases from J, with 14 bases in between. CDR3 bases: TGTGCCAGCAGTGAATTAGGCCCGGCGGGTGGCTACACCTTC. Its protein is CASSELGPAGGYTF.

V gene TRBV2 combines with J gene TRBJ2-7; tentative D call: TRBD1 (5 bases). CDR3 length: 13 amino acids. V shed 3 bases and J shed 3 bases, with 9 bases lying between them. CDR1 and CDR2 from the germline V gene are SNHLY and FYNNEI. The CDR3 coding sequence is TGTGCCAGCAGTGACCAGGGCCTCTACGAGCAGTACTTC. It specifies CASSDQGLYEQYF.

The gene calls are TRBV4-2 and TRBJ2-1; 13 nucleotides line up with TRBD2. This CDR3 spans 18 amino acids. Germline V gene data show CDR1 as LGHNA and CDR2 as YNFKEQ. V lost 0 bases and J lost 7; bases outside the gene matches: 9. The CDR3 nucleotides are TGTGCCAGCAGCCAAGACGATCTAGGACTAGCGGGAGATAATGAGCAGTTCTTC. Translating it yields CASSQDDLGLAGDNEQFF.

The gene calls are TRBV13 and TRBJ2-2; the match to TRBD2 covers 9 bases. The CDR3 has 18 residues. V was pared by 1 base and J by 4 bases, with 10 bases of the junction left unmatched. Germline values: CDR1 PRHDT, CDR2 FYEKMQ (reference sequence). Here the CDR3 reads CASSLVNLAGKSTGELFF. DNA of the CDR3: TGTGCCAGCAGCTTAGTCAACCTAGCGGGGAAGTCCACCGGGGAGCTGTTTTTT.

Only one count was recorded for this clone. The V and J genes are TRBV15 and TRBJ2-2, with 7 bases identical to TRBD1. This CDR3 is built from 15 residues. Germline trimming cut 1 base from V and 4 bases from J; bases unmatched to any gene: 3. Looked up from germline, CDR1 is LNHNV and CDR2 is YYDKDF (reference sequence). As DNA, the CDR3 is TGTGCCACCAGCAGAGTTGGGACAGCCACCGGGGAGCTGTTTTTT. As protein: CATSRVGTATGELFF. Looking up the rest from reference TRBV15 and TRBJ2-2 gives the full variable domain: DAMVIQNPRYQVTQFGKPVTLSCSQTLNHNVMYWYQQKSSQAPKLLFHYYDKDFNNEADTPDNFQSRRPNTSFCFLDIRSPGLGDTAMYLCATSRVGTATGELFFGEGSRLTVL.

The chain uses TRBV29-1 and TRBJ2-2, with 7 bases lining up with TRBD1. Per germline, CDR1 SQVTM and CDR2 ANQGSEA. The trim removed 4 bases at V and 7 bases at J, leaving 3 bases unmatched. This CDR3 has 12 amino acids. The CDR3 here is CSVGTGVGELFF. Here the CDR3 DNA reads TGCAGCGTTGGTACAGGGGTCGGGGAGCTGTTTTTT.